This T cell receptor beta chain was captured by sequencing in a study of T-cell memory formation after mild COVID-19. TCRdb ran MiXCR on the 5' RACE reads and lists one entry per CDR3 protein. The sample contains 90,000 to 120,000 distinct CDR3 sequences, around 10% of which appear only once. The CDR3 is made up of 16 amino acids. With V trimmed by 5 bases and J by 7 bases, 13 bases remained unmatched. Germline values: CDR1 MNHEY, CDR2 SVGAGI. The genes are TRBV6-5 and TRBJ2-1; 8 bases map to TRBD1. The receptor comes from a man between 18 and 29 years old who had mild COVID-19 (a few samples of this study predate the infection). Cell type and time point are not known. Source material: PBMCs or a T cell subset sorted from them (not recorded which). For the CDR3, the DNA is TGTGCCAGCAGTGGCCCCGGGACAGGAAGGGGGAATGAGCAGTTCTTC. The encoded protein is CASSGPGTGRGNEQFF.